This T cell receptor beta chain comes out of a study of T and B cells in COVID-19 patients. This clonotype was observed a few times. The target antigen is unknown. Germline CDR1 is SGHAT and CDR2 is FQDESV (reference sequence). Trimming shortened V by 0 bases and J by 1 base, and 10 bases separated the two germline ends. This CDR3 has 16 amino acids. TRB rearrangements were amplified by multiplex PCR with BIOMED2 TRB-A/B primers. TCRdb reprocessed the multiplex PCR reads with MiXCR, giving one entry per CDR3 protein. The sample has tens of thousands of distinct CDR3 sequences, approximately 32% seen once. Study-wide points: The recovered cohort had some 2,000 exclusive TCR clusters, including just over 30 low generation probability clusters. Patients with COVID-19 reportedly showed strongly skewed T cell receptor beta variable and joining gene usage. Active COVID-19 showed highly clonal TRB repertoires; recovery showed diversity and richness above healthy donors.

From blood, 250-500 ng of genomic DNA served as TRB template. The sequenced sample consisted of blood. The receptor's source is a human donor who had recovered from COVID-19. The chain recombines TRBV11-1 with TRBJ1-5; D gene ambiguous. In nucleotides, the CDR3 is TGTGCCAGCAGCTTAGCAAGGGTATCAAGCAATCAGCCCCAGCATTTT. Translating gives CASSLARVSSNQPQHF.